What follows are 20 T cell receptor beta chains derived from one specimen sequenced in a study of early T cells in non-severe SARS-CoV-2 infection. TCRdb analysed the 5' RACE reads with MiXCR anew, one entry per CDR3 protein. The repertoire holds more than 40,000 distinct CDR3 sequences, with roughly 5% as singletons. The starting material was whole blood, obtained at baseline. The source is an adult who was a healthcare worker with PCR-confirmed SARS-CoV-2 infection or an uninfected control (not recorded which).

There are many counts of this clonotype. V is TRBV20-1 and J is TRBJ2-3, with TRBD2 identical over 7 bases. This CDR3 spans 14 amino acids. In germline, CDR1 is DFQATT, CDR2 SNEGSKA (reference sequence). Trimming removed 3 bases from V and 4 bases from J; junction bases left unmatched: 7. The CDR3: CSASGGVSADTQYF. The CDR3 bases are TGCAGTGCTAGTGGGGGGGTCAGTGCAGATACGCAGTATTTT.

This clonotype has ten or more counts. This chain connects TRBV6-1 to TRBJ1-2; D call uncertain. Trimming removed 2 bases at V and 13 bases at J, with 11 bases between. CDR1 and CDR2 (germline): MNHNS, SASEGT. The CDR3 has 11 residues. Here the CDR3 DNA reads TGTGCCAGCAGTGAAAATGGTATCGTCACCTTC. Translated, it gives CASSENGIVTF.

This clonotype was seen ten or more times. The chain is built from TRBV30 and TRBJ2-2, with TRBD1 matching over 7 bases. This CDR3 has 17 amino acids. Germline values: CDR1 GTSNPN, CDR2 SVGIG (reference sequence). V gave up 1 base and J gave up 3 bases; unmatched junction bases: 11. The CDR3 nucleotides are TGTGCCTGGAGTGCTGGGACAGTCCCTGGATACACCGGGGAGCTGTTTTTT. Residues: CAWSAGTVPGYTGELFF.

This clonotype was seen a handful of times. The DNA of the CDR3 is TGTGCCAGCAGCTTGGGCCGGGGCTTTGGCACAGATACGCAGTATTTT. Residues: CASSLGRGFGTDTQYF. The J gene is TRBJ2-3, the V gene TRBV5-8; D tentatively fits TRBD1 or TRBD2 (5 bases each). The CDR3 length is 16 residues. The germline V gene has CDR1 SGHTS and CDR2 YDEGEE. The V end was cut by 0 bases, the J end by 1 base, with 12 bases between.

This clonotype has at least ten counts. CDR3 nucleotides: TGTGCCAGCAGTTTTTATAGCCCAAGCAGGGGCCATCAGTACTTC. Translating it yields CASSFYSPSRGHQYF. V usage is TRBV12-3 or TRBV12-4 and J usage is TRBJ2-4, with D perhaps TRBD1 (6 bases). The ends were cut back, 3 bases at V and 12 bases at J, with 21 bases in the middle. The CDR3 contains 15 residues.

This clonotype was seen many times. The V and J genes are TRBV28 and TRBJ1-5, with D unclear. Trimming cost V 3 bases and J 6 bases, with 9 bases left between them. The CDR3 is 13 amino acids. Germline V CDR1 and CDR2: MDHEN, SYDVKM. CDR3: CASSLRVGQPQHF. CDR3 nucleotide sequence: TGTGCCAGCAGTTTGAGGGTAGGTCAGCCCCAGCATTTT.

This clonotype was counted many times. The chain recombines TRBV11-3 with TRBJ1-4, with D hard to call. The length of the CDR3 is 15 residues. Between the trimmed V and J ends, which lost 5 bases and 3 bases, there was a span of 13 bases. Germline V gives CDR1 SGHNT, CDR2 YENEEA. The CDR3 loop reads CASSQTGGANEKLFF. In nucleotides, the CDR3 is TGTGCCAGCAGCCAGACGGGTGGTGCTAATGAAAAACTGTTTTTT.

This clonotype was recorded many times. The J gene is TRBJ1-6, the V gene TRBV6-6, with D perhaps TRBD1 (6 bases). Germline loops: CDR1 MNHNY, CDR2 SVGAGI (reference sequence). This CDR3 is 16 amino acids long. Between the trimmed V and J ends, which lost 4 bases and 8 bases, there was a span of 18 bases. The CDR3 DNA follows: TGTGCCAGCAGTTTAAGCCAGGGGCCGCTCGATTCACCCCTCCACTTT. Its translation is CASSLSQGPLDSPLHF.

The table lists this clonotype with many counts. The J gene is TRBJ2-5, the V gene TRBV7-9, with unresolved D. The CDR3 totals 14 residues. CDR1 SEHNR and CDR2 FQNEAQ come from the germline V gene (reference sequence). V lost 5 bases to trimming and J lost 3 bases, with 13 bases between them. CDR3 sequence: CASSSLVPEETQYF. The DNA of the CDR3 is TGTGCCAGCAGCAGCTTAGTACCAGAAGAGACCCAGTACTTC. Based on the CDR3 plus reference TRBV7-9 and TRBJ2-5, the full variable domain is DTGVSQNPRHKITKRGQNVTFRCDPISEHNRLYWYRQTLGQGPEFLTYFQNEAQLEKSRLLSDRFSAERPKGSFSTLEIQRTEQGDSAMYLCASSSLVPEETQYFGPGTRLLVL.

This clonotype was recorded a few times. The chain has TRBV11-2 and TRBJ2-7; the match to TRBD2 covers 14 bases. The J segment lost 5 bases and the V segment lost 1 base, leaving 4 bases of the junction unmatched. CDR1 is SGHAT and CDR2 is FQNNGV in the germline V gene. The CDR3 totals 16 residues. The CDR3 bases are TGTGCCAGCAGCTTAGGGGGACTAGCGGGAGTCAACGAGCAGTACTTC. Protein: CASSLGGLAGVNEQYF.

This clonotype was seen a few times. The rearrangement links TRBV30 to TRBJ2-4, with a possible D match to TRBD2 (6 bases). Germline CDR1 and CDR2: GTSNPN and SVGIG (reference sequence). The CDR3 covers 16 residues. Trimming removed 2 bases from V and 8 bases from J, with 22 bases in between. CDR3 residues: CAWSSAGGTLGDIQYF. The CDR3 DNA reads as TGTGCCTGGAGTTCTGCTGGCGGGACTCTTGGTGACATTCAGTACTTC.

This clonotype has a count of ten or more. The chain recombines TRBV6-1 with TRBJ2-1, with 9 bases matching TRBD2. The length of the CDR3 is 15 residues. The V gene end was trimmed by 7 bases and the J gene end by 0 bases; junction bases not matched to a gene: 4. Germline V gene data show CDR1 as MNHNS and CDR2 as SASEGT. CDR3 sequence (DNA): TGTGCCAGCACCACGACTAGCGGCTCCTACAATGAGCAGTTCTTC. It encodes CASTTTSGSYNEQFF.

This clonotype was found a few times. The gene calls are TRBV7-3 and TRBJ2-2; 9 bases map to TRBD1. The length of the CDR3 is 14 residues. The ends lost 1 base at V and 6 bases at J; junction bases unmatched: 0. The germline V gene has CDR1 SGHTA and CDR2 FQGTGA. CDR3: CASSLRTGAGELFF. The DNA for the CDR3 is TGTGCCAGCAGCTTAAGGACAGGGGCCGGGGAGCTGTTTTTT.

This clonotype was picked up many times. The rearrangement links TRBV7-2 to TRBJ2-1, with TRBD2 identical over 7 bases. Germline CDR1 reads SGHTA; CDR2 reads FQGNSA. The CDR3 extends over 16 amino acids. After removal of 8 bases from V and 2 bases from J, the junction contained 12 bases not matched to a gene. CDR3 nucleotide sequence: TGTGCCAGCGGAATTATGGGGGGGACTACCTACAATGAGCAGTTCTTC. Its translation: CASGIMGGTTYNEQFF. Supplemented by reference TRBV7-2 and TRBJ2-1, the full variable domain reads GAGVSQSPSNKVTEKGKDVELRCDPISGHTALYWYRQSLGQGLEFLIYFQGNSAPDKSGLPSDRFSAERTGGSVSTLTIQRTQQEDSAVYLCASGIMGGTTYNEQFFGPGTRLTVL.

In this sample, this clonotype turned up many times. The V call is TRBV11-2, the J call TRBJ2-7; 10 bases line up with TRBD1. Germline V gene lookup returns CDR1 SGHAT and CDR2 FQNNGV. There are 19 residues in the CDR3. Losses at the gene ends were 1 base for V and 3 bases for J; bases not matched to a gene: 15. The CDR3 DNA is TGTGCCAGCAGCTTAGCCGGGACAGGGGAGGCGCTTGGCGACTACGAGCAGTACTTC. Protein: CASSLAGTGEALGDYEQYF.

This clonotype occurred many times. The chain links TRBV9 to TRBJ2-7; perhaps TRBD2 as D (5 bases). The CDR3 loop spans 14 amino acids. CDR1 is SGDLS and CDR2 is YYNGEE in the germline V gene. The V end was cut by 2 bases, the J end by 0 bases, with 9 bases between. The CDR3 loop is CASSVQADSYEQYF. CDR3 DNA: TGTGCCAGCAGCGTCCAAGCGGACTCCTACGAGCAGTACTTC.

This clonotype was observed a handful of times. The chain is built from TRBV10-3 and TRBJ2-1, with D possibly matching TRBD2 (6 bases). The germline gives CDR1 ENHRY, CDR2 SYGVKD. V was pared by 6 bases and J by 8 bases, with 14 bases between. The CDR3 runs to 13 residues. The CDR3 sequence: CAISREYADEQFF. DNA of the CDR3: TGTGCCATCAGCCGGGAGTATGCTGATGAGCAGTTCTTC.

Turning to this clonotype: It may be a read error: a sequence one base away is much more abundant. V is TRBV7-2 and J is TRBJ2-3, with D possibly TRBD2 on 6 matching bases. V lost 0 bases, J lost 4 bases, and 14 bases lay in between. Germline V gene data show CDR1 as SGHTA and CDR2 as FQGNSA. The CDR3 is 16 residues long. The CDR3 coding sequence is TGTGCCAGCAGCTTAGCGGCGACTCCTAGCGCAGATACGCAGTATTTT. Translated, it gives CASSLAATPSADTQYF.

The sample holds many counts of this clonotype. The chain employs TRBV30 and TRBJ1-4; D call uncertain. The CDR3 spans 13 residues. In germline, CDR1 is GTSNPN, CDR2 SVGIG (reference sequence). V was shortened by 4 bases and J by 10 bases, with 16 bases between the two germline ends. The CDR3 here is CAWKPGPEGKLFF. CDR3 sequence (DNA): TGTGCCTGGAAACCCGGCCCTGAGGGAAAACTGTTTTTT.

Many counts were recorded for this clonotype. This rearrangement joins TRBV20-1 to TRBJ1-4; TRBD1 matches at 10 bases. The CDR3 totals 15 residues. Germline loops: CDR1 DFQATT, CDR2 SNEGSKA (reference sequence). Trimming at V came to 6 bases and at J to 4 bases, leaving 8 bases not matched to a gene. CDR3 amino acids: CSALGQGKDNEKLFF. As DNA, the CDR3 is TGCAGTGCCTTGGGACAGGGGAAGGATAATGAAAAACTGTTTTTT.